This TCR beta chain comes out of a study of cytomegalovirus exposure and HLA in healthy donors. These donors were members of the approximately 110-subject validation cohort, a group separate from the roughly 670-subject first cohort. Libraries were prepared by immunoSEQ multiplex PCR; TCRdb keeps only in-frame clonotypes and omits some of them. The data contain 150,000 to 180,000 clones, approximately 86% of them singletons. This clone was detected ten times or more. The sample comprised PBMCs. The source of this sequence is a man aged 18 to 35 in good health and CMV-seropositive.

The CDR3 loop reads CSVAGREGQETQYF. Written as DNA, the CDR3 is TGCAGCGTTGCTGGACGGGAGGGTCAAGAGACCCAGTACTTC. The gene calls are TRBV29-1 and TRBJ2-5; 8 bases map to TRBD2. The CDR3 spans 14 residues. The V segment lost 4 bases and the J segment 2 bases; nucleotides outside the gene matches: 6. In germline, CDR1 is SQVTM, CDR2 ANQGSEA.